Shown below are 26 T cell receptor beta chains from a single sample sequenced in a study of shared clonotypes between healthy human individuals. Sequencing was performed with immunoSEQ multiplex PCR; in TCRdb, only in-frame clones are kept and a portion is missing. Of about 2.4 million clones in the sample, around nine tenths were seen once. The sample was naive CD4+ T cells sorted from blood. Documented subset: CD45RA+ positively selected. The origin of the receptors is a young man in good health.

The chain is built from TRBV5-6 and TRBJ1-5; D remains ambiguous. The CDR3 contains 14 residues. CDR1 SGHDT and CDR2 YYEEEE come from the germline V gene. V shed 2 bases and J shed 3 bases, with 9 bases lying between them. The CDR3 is CASSFGRLNQPQHF. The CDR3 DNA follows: TGTGCCAGCAGCTTTGGGCGCCTCAATCAGCCCCAGCATTTT.

This CDR3 is CAWSVLAVAMEQYF. CDR3 nucleotide sequence: TGTGCCTGGAGTGTACTAGCGGTCGCGATGGAGCAGTACTTC. The genes are TRBV30 and TRBJ2-7, with 8 bases fitting TRBD2. Trimming took 0 bases from V and 7 from J; bases not matched to a gene: 8. The CDR3 has 14 amino acids. Germline V lookup: CDR1 GTSNPN, CDR2 SVGIG (reference sequence).

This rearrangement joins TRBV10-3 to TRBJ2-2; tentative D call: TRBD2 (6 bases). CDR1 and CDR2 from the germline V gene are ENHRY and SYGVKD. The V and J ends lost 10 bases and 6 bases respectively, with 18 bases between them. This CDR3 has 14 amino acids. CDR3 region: CATTINGGAGELFF. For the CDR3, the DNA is TGTGCCACTACGATCAACGGAGGGGCCGGGGAGCTGTTTTTT.

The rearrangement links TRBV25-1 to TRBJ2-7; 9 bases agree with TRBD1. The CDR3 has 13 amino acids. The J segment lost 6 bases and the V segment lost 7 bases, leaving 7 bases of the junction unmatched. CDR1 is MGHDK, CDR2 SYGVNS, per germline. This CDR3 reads CASTGQGTGEQYF. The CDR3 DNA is TGTGCCAGCACGGGACAGGGAACAGGCGAGCAGTACTTC.

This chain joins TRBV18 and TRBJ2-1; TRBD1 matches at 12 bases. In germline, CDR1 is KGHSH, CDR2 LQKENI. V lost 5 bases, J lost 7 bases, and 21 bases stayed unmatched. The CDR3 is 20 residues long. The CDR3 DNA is TGTGCCAGCTCAACTACCGGGACAGGGGGCGTTAAGGTATCCGGGAATGAGCAGTTCTTC. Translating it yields CASSTTGTGGVKVSGNEQFF.

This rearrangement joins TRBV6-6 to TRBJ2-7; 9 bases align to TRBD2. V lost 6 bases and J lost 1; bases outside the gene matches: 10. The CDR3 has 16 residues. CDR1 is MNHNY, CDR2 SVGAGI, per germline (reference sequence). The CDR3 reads CASSGRLAGISYEQYF. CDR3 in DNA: TGTGCCAGCAGCGGGCGGCTAGCGGGAATTTCCTACGAGCAGTACTTC.

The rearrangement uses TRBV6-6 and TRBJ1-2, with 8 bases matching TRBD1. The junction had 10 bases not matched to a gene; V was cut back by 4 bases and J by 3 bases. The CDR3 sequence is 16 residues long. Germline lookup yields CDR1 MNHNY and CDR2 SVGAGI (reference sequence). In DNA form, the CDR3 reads TGTGCCAGCAGTTCTTTTCCGAACAGGGGGGACTATGGCTACACCTTC. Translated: CASSSFPNRGDYGYTF.

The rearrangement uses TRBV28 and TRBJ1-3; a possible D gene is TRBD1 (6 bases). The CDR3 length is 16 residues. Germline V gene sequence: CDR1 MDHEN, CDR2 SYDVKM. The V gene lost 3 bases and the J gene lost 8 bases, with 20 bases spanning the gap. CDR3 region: CASSFWPAGDSDTIYF. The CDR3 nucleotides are TGTGCCAGCAGTTTTTGGCCTGCAGGGGATTCTGACACCATATATTTT. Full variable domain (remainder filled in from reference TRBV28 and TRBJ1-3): DVKVTQSSRYLVKRTGEKVFLECVQDMDHENMFWYRQDPGLGLRLIYFSYDVKMKEKGDIPEGYSVSREKKERFSLILESASTNQTSMYLCASSFWPAGDSDTIYFGEGSWLTVV.

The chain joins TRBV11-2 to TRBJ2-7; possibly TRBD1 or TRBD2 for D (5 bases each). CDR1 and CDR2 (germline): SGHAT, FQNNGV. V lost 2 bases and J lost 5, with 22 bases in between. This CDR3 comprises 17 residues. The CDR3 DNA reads TGTGCCAGCAGCTTATCCGCAGGGACCCTTACTACCCACGAGCAGTACTTC. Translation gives CASSLSAGTLTTHEQYF.

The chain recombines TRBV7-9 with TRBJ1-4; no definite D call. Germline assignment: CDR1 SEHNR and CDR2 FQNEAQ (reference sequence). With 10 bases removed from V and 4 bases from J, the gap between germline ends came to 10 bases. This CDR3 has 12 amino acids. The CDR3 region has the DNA TGTGCCACCGGGTCACTTAATGAAAAACTGTTTTTT. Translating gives CATGSLNEKLFF.

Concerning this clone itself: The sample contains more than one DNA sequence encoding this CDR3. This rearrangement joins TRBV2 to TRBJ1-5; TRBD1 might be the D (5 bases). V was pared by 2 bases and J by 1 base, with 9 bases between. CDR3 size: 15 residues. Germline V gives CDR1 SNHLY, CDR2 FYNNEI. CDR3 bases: TGTGCCAGCAGTGAACGGGGGGGGAGCAATCAGCCCCAGCATTTT. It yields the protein CASSERGGSNQPQHF.

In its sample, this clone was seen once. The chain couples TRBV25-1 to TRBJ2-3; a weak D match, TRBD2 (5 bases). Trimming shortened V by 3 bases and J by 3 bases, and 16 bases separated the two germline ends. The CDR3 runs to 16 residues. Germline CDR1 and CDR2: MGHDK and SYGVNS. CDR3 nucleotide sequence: TGTGCCAGCAGTGACTGGGCGACGCTAGCAACAGATACGCAGTATTTT. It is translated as CASSDWATLATDTQYF.

CDR3 bases: TGTGCCAGCAGCTTAGTAGGGACTCAAGCGAGCAAAAACATTCAGTACTTC. This gives the protein CASSLVGTQASKNIQYF. V gene TRBV7-2 combines with J gene TRBJ2-4; TRBD2 might be the D (6 bases). The V end lost 1 base, the J end lost 3 bases, and 16 bases lay between the germline ends. The CDR3 has 17 amino acids. Germline V gene sequence: CDR1 SGHTA, CDR2 FQGNSA.

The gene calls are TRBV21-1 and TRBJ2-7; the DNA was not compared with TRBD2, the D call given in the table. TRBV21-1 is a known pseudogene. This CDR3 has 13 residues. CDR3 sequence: CAGAGTLFYEQYF. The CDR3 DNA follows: TGTGCCGGCGCCGGGACTTTGTTTTACGAGCAGTACTTC.

The CDR3 sequence: CASRKGALGNEQFF. For the CDR3, the DNA is TGTGCCAGCCGAAAGGGGGCTTTAGGGAATGAGCAGTTCTTC. The chain combines TRBV6-5 with TRBJ2-1; 7 nucleotides agree with TRBD1. V was clipped by 8 bases and J by 7 bases; unmatched bases: 11. The CDR3 loop spans 14 amino acids. CDR1 and CDR2 (germline): MNHEY, SVGAGI.

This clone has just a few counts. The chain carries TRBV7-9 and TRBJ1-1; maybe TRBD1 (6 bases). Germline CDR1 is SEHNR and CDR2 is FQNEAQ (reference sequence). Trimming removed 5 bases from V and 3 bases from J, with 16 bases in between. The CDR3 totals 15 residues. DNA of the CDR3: TGTGCCAGCAGCCCTTACAGGGTGAGGGACACTGAAGCTTTCTTT. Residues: CASSPYRVRDTEAFF.

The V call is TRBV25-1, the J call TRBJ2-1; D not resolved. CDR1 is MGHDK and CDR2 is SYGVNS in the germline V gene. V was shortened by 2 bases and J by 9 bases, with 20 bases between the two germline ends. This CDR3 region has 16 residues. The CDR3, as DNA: TGTGCCAGCAGTGAACGTGTAGGAGCCCCACCATGTGAGCAGTTCTTC. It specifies CASSERVGAPPCEQFF.

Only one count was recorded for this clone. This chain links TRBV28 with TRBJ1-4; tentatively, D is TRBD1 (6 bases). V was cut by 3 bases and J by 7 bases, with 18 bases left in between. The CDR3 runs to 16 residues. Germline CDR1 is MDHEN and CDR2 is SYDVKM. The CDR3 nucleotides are TGTGCCAGCAGTTTCGGGGGGCGGCGGGACGGTGAAAAACTGTTTTTT. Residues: CASSFGGRRDGEKLFF.

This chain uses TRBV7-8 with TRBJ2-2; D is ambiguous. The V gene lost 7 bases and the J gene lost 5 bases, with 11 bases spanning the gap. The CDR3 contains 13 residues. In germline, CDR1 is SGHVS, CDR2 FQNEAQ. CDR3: CASIDVPTGELFF. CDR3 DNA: TGTGCCAGCATCGACGTCCCGACCGGGGAGCTGTTTTTT.

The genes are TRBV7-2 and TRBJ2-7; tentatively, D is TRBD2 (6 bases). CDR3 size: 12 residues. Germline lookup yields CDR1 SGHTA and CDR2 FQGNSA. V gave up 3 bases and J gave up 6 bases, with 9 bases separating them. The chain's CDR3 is CASSLPGGEQYF. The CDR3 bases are TGTGCCAGCAGCTTGCCCGGGGGCGAGCAGTACTTC. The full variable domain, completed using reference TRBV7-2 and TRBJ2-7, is GAGVSQSPSNKVTEKGKDVELRCDPISGHTALYWYRQSLGQGLEFLIYFQGNSAPDKSGLPSDRFSAERTGGSVSTLTIQRTQQEDSAVYLCASSLPGGEQYFGPGTRLTVT.

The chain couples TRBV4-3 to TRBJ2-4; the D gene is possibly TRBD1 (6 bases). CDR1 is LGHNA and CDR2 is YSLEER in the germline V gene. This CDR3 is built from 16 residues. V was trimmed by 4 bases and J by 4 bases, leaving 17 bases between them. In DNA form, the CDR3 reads TGCGCCAGCAGCCCTGGACAGTACCTAGGGAAAAACATTCAGTACTTC. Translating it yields CASSPGQYLGKNIQYF.

The CDR3 region is CASSPYPGGASTDTQYF. The DNA of the CDR3 is TGTGCCAGCAGCCCATACCCTGGAGGGGCTAGCACAGATACGCAGTATTTT. The rearrangement joins TRBV7-9 to TRBJ2-3, with D perhaps TRBD2 (6 bases). This CDR3 comprises 17 residues. V gave up 5 bases and J gave up 0 bases, with 18 bases separating them. Germline V gives CDR1 SEHNR, CDR2 FQNEAQ (reference sequence).

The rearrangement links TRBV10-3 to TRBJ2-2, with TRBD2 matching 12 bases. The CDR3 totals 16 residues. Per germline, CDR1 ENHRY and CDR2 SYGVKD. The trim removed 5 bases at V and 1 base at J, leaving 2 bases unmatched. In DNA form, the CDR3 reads TGTGCCATCAGTAGGACTAGCGGGGTGAACACCGGGGAGCTGTTTTTT. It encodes CAISRTSGVNTGELFF.

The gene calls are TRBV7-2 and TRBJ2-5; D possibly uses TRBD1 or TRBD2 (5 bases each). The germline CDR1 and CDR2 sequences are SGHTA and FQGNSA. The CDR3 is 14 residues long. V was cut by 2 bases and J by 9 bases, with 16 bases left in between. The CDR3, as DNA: TGTGCCAGCAGCTTAAATATAGCGCCAGGGCCCCAGTACTTC. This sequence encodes CASSLNIAPGPQYF.

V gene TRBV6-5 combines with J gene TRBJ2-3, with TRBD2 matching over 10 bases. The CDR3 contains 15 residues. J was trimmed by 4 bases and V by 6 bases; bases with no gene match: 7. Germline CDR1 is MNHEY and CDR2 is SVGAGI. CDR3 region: CASSSGRAGADTQYF. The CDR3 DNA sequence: TGTGCCAGCAGCAGCGGGAGGGCCGGCGCAGATACGCAGTATTTT.

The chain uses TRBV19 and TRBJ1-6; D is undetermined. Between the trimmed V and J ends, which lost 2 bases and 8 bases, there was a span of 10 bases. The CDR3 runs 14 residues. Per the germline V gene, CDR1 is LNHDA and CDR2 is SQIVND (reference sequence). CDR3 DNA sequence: TGTGCCAGTAGTATACAAATAACGGATTCACCCCTCCACTTT. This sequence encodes CASSIQITDSPLHF. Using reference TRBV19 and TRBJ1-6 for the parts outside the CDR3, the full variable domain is DGGITQSPKYLFRKEGQNVTLSCEQNLNHDAMYWYRQDPGQGLRLIYYSQIVNDFQKGDIAEGYSVSREKKESFPLTVTSAQKNPTAFYLCASSIQITDSPLHFGNGTRLTVT.